The clone carrying this T cell receptor beta chain has just a few counts. Its antigen remains unidentified. V was trimmed by 0 bases and J by 4 bases, leaving 12 bases between them. The CDR3 is 15 residues long. Per the germline V gene, CDR1 is LGHDT and CDR2 is YNNKEL (reference sequence). The data were obtained in a study of T cell repertoires in cytomegalovirus infection. Study information: CMV infection plus the matching HLA type was flagged by public TCR beta signatures.

Each CDR3 protein is one row after TCRdb ran MiXCR on the reads. The data contain 100,000 or so distinct CDR3 sequences, roughly two fifths of them singletons. Findings and limits, study-wide: The response measured ex vivo was dominated by TCR beta clonotypes (HLA-C-restricted and CMV-specific).

The V and J genes are TRBV3-1 and TRBJ2-5, with D possibly TRBD1 on 6 matching bases. The specimen was CD8+ T cells from cultured PBMCs, collected from culture after CMV antigen stimulation. This TCR came from a human donor in good health (CMV status not recorded). Some clones in this sample may be carry-over from other donors' samples. CDR3 in DNA: TGTGCCAGCAGCCAAGACGGGATAGGGGGAGAGACCCAGTACTTC. It is translated as CASSQDGIGGETQYF.